The clone carrying this T cell receptor (beta chain) came up a few times. This specimen comes from a study of blood T cell repertoires in COVID-19. Germline V gene sequence: CDR1 SEHNR, CDR2 FQNEAQ (reference sequence). V trimming: 1 base; J trimming: 7 bases; junction bases outside the gene matches: 4. The CDR3 is 14 residues long. Generated by immunoSEQ multiplex PCR, the TCRdb table keeps only in-frame clones and is missing some. The table shows 150,000 to 200,000 clones, with about 88% occurring only once. V gene TRBV7-9 combines with J gene TRBJ1-2; 9 bases line up with TRBD1. The sequenced sample was peripheral blood. The sequence was obtained from a man between 65 and 85 years old with active or convalescent COVID-19. Here the CDR3 reads CASSLEQGAVGYTF. Here the CDR3 DNA reads TGTGCCAGCAGCTTAGAACAGGGGGCAGTTGGCTACACCTTC. Full variable domain (missing parts from reference TRBV7-9 and TRBJ1-2): DTGVSQNPRHKITKRGQNVTFRCDPISEHNRLYWYRQTLGQGPEFLTYFQNEAQLEKSRLLSDRFSAERPKGSFSTLEIQRTEQGDSAMYLCASSLEQGAVGYTFGSGTRLTVV.